The 7 T cell receptor beta chains listed next were all sequenced from one sample in a study of long-term antiretroviral therapy in people with HIV. Sequencing relied on immunoSEQ assay v3.0, run at survey level. Profiling relied on immunoSEQ multiplex PCR, and the TCRdb table lists in-frame clones only, not all of them. The sample has 30,000 to 40,000 clones, 80% to 90% seen once. The sequencing here drew on unsorted PBMCs, taken just before starting antiretroviral therapy. The receptors come from a woman aged 18-29 years with HIV.

The V gene is TRBV7-2, the J gene TRBJ2-5; 15 bases are shared with TRBD2. Unmatched junction bases numbered 9, after V lost 5 bases and J lost 5 bases. CDR1 and CDR2 from the germline V gene are SGHTA and FQGNSA. The CDR3 covers 17 residues. This CDR3 is CASSLAGLAGGGETQYF. CDR3 coding DNA: TGTGCCAGCAGCCTCGCGGGACTAGCGGGAGGCGGGGAGACCCAGTACTTC. The variable domain in full, completed from reference TRBV7-2 and TRBJ2-5, reads GAGVSQSPSNKVTEKGKDVELRCDPISGHTALYWYRQSLGQGLEFLIYFQGNSAPDKSGLPSDRFSAERTGGSVSTLTIQRTQQEDSAVYLCASSLAGLAGGGETQYFGPGTRLLVL.

The rearrangement links TRBV7-2 to TRBJ1-5; no clear D gene. Germline V CDR1 and CDR2: SGHTA, FQGNSA. The CDR3 spans 15 residues. Trimming took 4 bases from V and 3 from J, leaving 13 bases between them. CDR3 region: CASSSYDHSNQPQHF. The DNA for the CDR3 is TGTGCCAGCAGCTCGTACGACCATTCCAATCAGCCCCAGCATTTT.

The V and J genes are TRBV5-1 and TRBJ2-7, with TRBD2 matching 7 bases. Trimming took 1 base from V and 3 from J; bases not matched to a gene: 10. From germline, CDR1 is SGHRS and CDR2 YFSETQ. There are 16 residues in the CDR3. CDR3 in DNA: TGCGCCAGCAGCTTGTCTGTTGGGGGGGGTATCTACGAGCAGTACTTC. Protein: CASSLSVGGGIYEQYF.

The chain uses TRBV5-1 and TRBJ1-6; 7 bases align to TRBD1. Germline CDR1 is SGHRS and CDR2 is YFSETQ. The junction had 6 bases not matched to a gene; V was cut back by 2 bases and J by 7 bases. This CDR3 contains 15 residues. Here the CDR3 DNA reads TGCGCCAGCAGCTTAAAGACAGGGAAAAATTCACCCCTCCACTTT. Translation: CASSLKTGKNSPLHF.

This chain connects TRBV14 to TRBJ2-5; TRBD2 aligns across 9 bases. Germline assignment: CDR1 SGHDN and CDR2 FVKESK. The CDR3 covers 20 residues. The ends lost 0 bases at V and 1 base at J; junction bases unmatched: 15. Here the CDR3 reads CASSQDWGRISGRFQETQYF. CDR3 in DNA: TGTGCCAGCAGCCAAGATTGGGGTCGGATTAGCGGGAGATTCCAAGAGACCCAGTACTTC. Full variable domain (remainder filled in from reference TRBV14 and TRBJ2-5): EAGVTQFPSHSVIEKGQTVTLRCDPISGHDNLYWYRRVMGKEIKFLLHFVKESKQDESGMPNNRFLAERTGGTYSTLKVQPAELEDSGVYFCASSQDWGRISGRFQETQYFGPGTRLLVL.

This clone appeared a few times. This chain connects TRBV6-4 to TRBJ2-1; D may be TRBD2 (6 bases). Germline lookup yields CDR1 MRHNA and CDR2 SNTAGT. Trimming shortened V by 2 bases and J by 1 base, and 9 bases separated the two germline ends. This CDR3 contains 15 residues. DNA of the CDR3: TGTGCCAGCAGTGACGTGGCGGGATCCTACAATGAGCAGTTCTTC. Translation: CASSDVAGSYNEQFF.

The V gene is TRBV5-1, the J gene TRBJ2-1, with D tentatively TRBD1 (5 bases). The ends were cut back, 0 bases at V and 7 bases at J, with 14 bases in the middle. Germline V gene sequence: CDR1 SGHRS, CDR2 YFSETQ. The CDR3 has 15 residues. The DNA of the CDR3 is TGCGCCAGCAGCTTGGAGGGGTTAAGCAGGAATGAGCAGTTCTTC. It codes for CASSLEGLSRNEQFF.